Listed here are 4 T cell receptor beta chains from one sample, sequenced in a study of identical twins. TCRdb called the 5' RACE reads again in MiXCR, with one record for every CDR3 protein. The sample holds 500,000 or so distinct CDR3 sequences, approximately 14% seen once. A further study also used this sample, focusing on yellow fever vaccine responses in identical twins.

The source material was CD4+ T cells sorted from blood. The source of these receptors is a woman between 18 and 30 years old in good health.

CDR3 coding DNA: TGCGCCAGCAGCCATCCTCCGGGACAGGGGCTCTCTGGGGCCAACGTCCTGACTTTC. It is translated as CASSHPPGQGLSGANVLTF. V and J are TRBV5-1 and TRBJ2-6; 10 nucleotides agree with TRBD1. Germline lookup yields CDR1 SGHRS and CDR2 YFSETQ. Losses at the gene ends were 4 bases for V and 0 bases for J; bases not matched to a gene: 10. The CDR3 spans 19 residues.

This clonotype was found many times. Here the CDR3 DNA reads TGTGCCAGCAGCTTGGGTAGACGCCCATCAGCCACGCAGTATTTT. It codes for CASSLGRRPSATQYF. This rearrangement joins TRBV5-6 to TRBJ2-3; D gene unclear. CDR1 and CDR2 from the germline V gene are SGHDT and YYEEEE. V lost 0 bases and J 9 bases, leaving 17 bases between the germline ends. The CDR3 totals 15 residues. Full variable domain (outside the CDR3, taken from reference TRBV5-6 and TRBJ2-3): DAGVTQSPTHLIKTRGQQVTLRCSPKSGHDTVSWYQQALGQGPQFIFQYYEEEERQRGNFPDRFSGHQFPNYSSELNVNALLLGDSALYLCASSLGRRPSATQYFGPGTRLTVL.

This clonotype was seen at least ten times. J is TRBJ2-5 and V is TRBV12-3 or TRBV12-4; possibly TRBD2 for D (6 bases). CDR3 length: 15 amino acids. Trimming cost V 5 bases and J 3 bases, with 16 bases left between them. This chain's CDR3 is CASSPTRGGEETQYF. The CDR3 coding sequence is TGTGCCAGCAGTCCAACGCGAGGAGGGGAAGAGACCCAGTACTTC.

This clonotype came up many times. CDR3 in DNA: TGTGCCAGCAGCGTAGTGGCAGGGCCCTATGGCTACACCTTC. It is translated as CASSVVAGPYGYTF. The V call is TRBV9, the J call TRBJ1-2, with D possibly being TRBD1 (5 bases). Germline CDR1 SGDLS, CDR2 YYNGEE. V was shortened by 0 bases and J by 4 bases, with 10 bases between the two germline ends. There are 14 residues in the CDR3. The full variable domain, with the rest looked up from reference TRBV9 and TRBJ1-2, is DSGVTQTPKHLITATGQRVTLRCSPRSGDLSVYWYQQSLDQGLQFLIQYYNGEERAKGNILERFSAQQFPDLHSELNLSSLELGDSALYFCASSVVAGPYGYTFGSGTRLTVV.